The present entry profiles one T cell receptor (beta chain) with its context. The germline V gene has CDR1 KGHDR and CDR2 SFDVKD. CDR3 size: 17 residues. Trimming at V came to 4 bases and at J to 2 bases, leaving 10 bases not matched to a gene. The sample belongs to a study of blood T cell repertoires in COVID-19. Assay used: immunoSEQ multiplex PCR; TCRdb lists only in-frame clones, some missing. This table holds over 400,000 clones, 75% to 90% found once. The chain combines TRBV24-1 with TRBJ2-3; 8 bases match TRBD2. This clonotype originated in a woman in her sixties who had recovered from COVID-19. Sequenced sample: PBMCs or T cells enriched from blood (not recorded which). The CDR3 bases are TGTGCCACCAGTGAATCCCCCCGAGCGGGGGCCACAGATACGCAGTATTTT. It specifies CATSESPRAGATDTQYF.